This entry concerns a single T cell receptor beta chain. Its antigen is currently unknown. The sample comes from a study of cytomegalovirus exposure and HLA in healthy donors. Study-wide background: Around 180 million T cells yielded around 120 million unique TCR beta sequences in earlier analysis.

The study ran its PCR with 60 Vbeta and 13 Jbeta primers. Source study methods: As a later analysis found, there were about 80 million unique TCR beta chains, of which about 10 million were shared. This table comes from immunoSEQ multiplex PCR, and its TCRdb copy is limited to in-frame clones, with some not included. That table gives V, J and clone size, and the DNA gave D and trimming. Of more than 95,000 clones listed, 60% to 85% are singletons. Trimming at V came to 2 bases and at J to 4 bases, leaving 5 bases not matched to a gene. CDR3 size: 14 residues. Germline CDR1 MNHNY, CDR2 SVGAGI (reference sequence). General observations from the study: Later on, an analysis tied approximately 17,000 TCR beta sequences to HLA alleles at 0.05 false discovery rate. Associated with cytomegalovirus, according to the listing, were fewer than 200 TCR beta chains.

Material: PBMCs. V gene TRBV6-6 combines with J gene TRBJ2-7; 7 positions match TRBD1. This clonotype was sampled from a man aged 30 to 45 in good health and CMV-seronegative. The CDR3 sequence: CASSYTTGRYEQYF. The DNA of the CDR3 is TGTGCCAGCAGTTACACGACAGGGAGATACGAGCAGTACTTC.